This TCR beta chain was obtained from a study of OX40 agonist ivuxolimab in advanced cancers. About the study: In this trial design, patients received ivuxolimab intravenously at 0.01 to 10 mg/kg every 2 weeks. Enrolled patients in dose escalation had cancers that were hepatocellular carcinoma, melanoma, renal cell or head and neck cancer. With a range of roughly 20 to 80, age averaged approximately 55 years, and around 83% were male. General study points: Among T cells, CD8+ cells averaged more expanded clones than CD4+ cells.

Comment on this clone: Its antigen is currently unknown.

Method: immunoSEQ multiplex PCR; TCRdb's copy keeps in-frame clones and lacks some. In the table there are about 69,000 clones, roughly nine tenths of which are singletons. In germline, CDR1 is SGDLS, CDR2 YYNGEE. This CDR3 contains 14 residues. V lost 4 bases and J lost 3, with 13 bases in between. The sequencing used CD4+ or CD8+ T cells sorted from blood, collected in a trial of the OX40 agonist ivuxolimab. This receptor was taken from an adult with an advanced solid tumor such as melanoma, head and neck, liver or kidney cancer. The chain carries TRBV9 and TRBJ1-1; the D is unclear. The CDR3 is CASSLYGLDTEAFF. Written as DNA, the CDR3 is TGTGCCAGCAGCCTTTACGGGTTGGACACTGAAGCTTTCTTT.